This TCR beta chain stems from a study of blood T cell repertoires in COVID-19. Study-level background: Sites across the United States, Italy and Spain contributed samples from acute and convalescent COVID-19. Sources were T cells, B-cell-depleted T cells, or PBMCs; the material itself was cDNA or gDNA.

Original analysis: The assay estimated nucleated cells by amplifying reference gene primers. Libraries were prepared by immunoSEQ multiplex PCR; TCRdb keeps only in-frame clonotypes and omits some of them. The V and J calls and clone size were taken over from that table, and D and trimming were inferred from the DNA. The sample shows roughly 250,000 clones, around four fifths of them seen only once. In germline, CDR1 is SGHDT, CDR2 YYEEEE. The CDR3 runs 15 residues. The J segment lost 0 bases and the V segment lost 4 bases, leaving 4 bases of the junction unmatched. The sample was peripheral blood. The gene calls are TRBV5-6 and TRBJ1-2; 9 nucleotides align to TRBD1. The origin of this receptor is a middle-aged man with active or convalescent COVID-19. CDR3 sequence (DNA): TGTGCCAGCAGCAAGGGACAGGGATCTAACTATGGCTACACCTTC. Translated: CASSKGQGSNYGYTF.